These 3 T cell receptor beta chains came from one sample sequenced in a study of T cells in localized non-small cell lung cancer (dated by TCRdb to 2018 to 2021). The method was the immunoSEQ multiplex PCR assay. Imported from immuneACCESS, the table was reduced by TCRdb to in-frame sequences with V and J called. These copies leave out some clones; in studies compared against another copy, an unresolved V gene accounts for under half, and the cause of the remainder is not known. In this sample the table shows about 2,000 clones, more than 20% of which occur a single time. The top ten constitute under 25% of the sample. Sequencing was performed on normal lung tissue next to the tumor, taken before any cancer treatment. These receptors were taken from a male donor older than 55 with stage II lung adenocarcinoma.

V gene TRBV28 combines with J gene TRBJ1-1; TRBD1 might be the D (6 bases). The CDR3 contains 12 residues. V lost 7 bases and J 4 bases, leaving 10 bases between the germline ends. Per the germline V gene, CDR1 is MDHEN and CDR2 is SYDVKM. The CDR3 sequence is CASTRGPTEAFF. CDR3 sequence (DNA): TGTGCCAGCACCAGGGGCCCCACTGAAGCTTTCTTT.

The V and J genes are TRBV28 and TRBJ1-4, with D possibly TRBD1 on 6 matching bases. Germline V lookup: CDR1 MDHEN, CDR2 SYDVKM. This CDR3 spans 15 amino acids. Trimming pared 6 bases from V and 7 bases from J, leaving 18 bases between. CDR3 sequence (DNA): TGTGCCAGCAGCTTCGAGGGGGGGAGGATTGAAAAACTGTTTTTT. Amino acid sequence: CASSFEGGRIEKLFF.

V gene TRBV9 combines with J gene TRBJ2-2, with D perhaps TRBD1 (5 bases). The germline gives CDR1 SGDLS, CDR2 YYNGEE. CDR3 length: 15 amino acids. The ends were cut back, 3 bases at V and 5 bases at J, with 14 bases in the middle. The CDR3: CASSAPRGSTGELFF. The CDR3 nucleotides read TGTGCCAGCAGCGCGCCAAGGGGTTCGACCGGGGAGCTGTTTTTT.